This T cell receptor (beta chain) was captured by sequencing in a study of human T cells and chemical hapten exposure. Overall study context: TCR yields per sample varied, mainly owing to small pooled library volume differences. Study results and caveats: The number of TCRs above 1 in 1000 frequency did not change after DPC sensitization.

This clonotype was counted between two and nine times. The target antigen is unknown. Trimming took off 1 base at V and 6 bases at J, with 9 bases between the two ends. This CDR3 is 14 amino acids long. Germline lookup yields CDR1 MGHRA and CDR2 YSYEKL. Total RNA was isolated from whole blood that had not been fractionated. Unique molecular identifiers were attached to individual cDNA molecules within the library. In the authors' methods: Between about 23,224 and 700,000 TCRs appeared in each sample, and the median stood at roughly 95,000. MiXCR was run by TCRdb on the reads, yielding one entry per CDR3 protein. TCRdb, rather than the study authors, made the V and J calls. The sample contains more than 100,000 distinct CDR3 sequences, 8.5% of which appear only once.

Sequenced sample: whole blood. This clonotype was obtained from a human donor in good health. Some clones in this sample may be carry-over from other donors' samples. The chain recombines TRBV4-1 with TRBJ2-2; D is uncertain. CDR3 residues: CASSQARWSGELFF. The CDR3 region has the DNA TGCGCCAGCAGCCAAGCACGGTGGTCCGGGGAGCTGTTTTTT.